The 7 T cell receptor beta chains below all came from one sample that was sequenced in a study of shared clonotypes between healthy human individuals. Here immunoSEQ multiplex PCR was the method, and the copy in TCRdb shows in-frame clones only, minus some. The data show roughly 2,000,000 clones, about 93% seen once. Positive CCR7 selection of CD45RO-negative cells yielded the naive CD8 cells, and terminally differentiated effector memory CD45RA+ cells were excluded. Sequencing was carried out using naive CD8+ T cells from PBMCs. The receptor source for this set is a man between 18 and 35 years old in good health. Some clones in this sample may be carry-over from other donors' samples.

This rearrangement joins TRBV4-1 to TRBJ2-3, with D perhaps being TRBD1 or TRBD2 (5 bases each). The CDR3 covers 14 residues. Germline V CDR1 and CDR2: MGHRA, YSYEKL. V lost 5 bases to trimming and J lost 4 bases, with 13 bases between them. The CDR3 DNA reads TGCGCCAGCAGCTATGGACTGGGGGCAGATACGCAGTATTTT. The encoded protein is CASSYGLGADTQYF.

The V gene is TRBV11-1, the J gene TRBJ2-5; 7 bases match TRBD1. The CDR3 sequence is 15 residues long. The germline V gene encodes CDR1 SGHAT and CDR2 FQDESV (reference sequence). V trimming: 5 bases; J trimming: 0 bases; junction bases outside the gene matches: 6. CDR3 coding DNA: TGTGCCAGCAGCGTCCGGGACAGCCACCAAGAGACCCAGTACTTC. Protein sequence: CASSVRDSHQETQYF.

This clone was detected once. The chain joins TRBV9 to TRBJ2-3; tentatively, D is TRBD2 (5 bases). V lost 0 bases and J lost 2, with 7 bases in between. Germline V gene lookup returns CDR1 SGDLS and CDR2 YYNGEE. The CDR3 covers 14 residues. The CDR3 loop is CASSVADYTDTQYF. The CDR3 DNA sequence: TGTGCCAGCAGCGTAGCTGACTACACAGATACGCAGTATTTT.

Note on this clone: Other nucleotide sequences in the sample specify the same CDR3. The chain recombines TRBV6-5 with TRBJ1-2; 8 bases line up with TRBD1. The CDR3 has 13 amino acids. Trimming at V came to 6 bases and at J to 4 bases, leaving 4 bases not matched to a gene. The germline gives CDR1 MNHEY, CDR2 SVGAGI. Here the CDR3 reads CASRPTGGYGYTF. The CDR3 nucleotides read TGTGCCAGCAGACCTACAGGGGGCTATGGCTACACCTTC.

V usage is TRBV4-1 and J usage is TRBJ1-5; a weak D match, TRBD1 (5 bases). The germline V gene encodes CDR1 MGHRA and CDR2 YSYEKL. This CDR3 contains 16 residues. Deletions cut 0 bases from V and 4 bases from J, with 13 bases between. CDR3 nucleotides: TGCGCCAGCAGCCAAGATACTCGGGCAGGGAATCAGCCCCAGCATTTT. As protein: CASSQDTRAGNQPQHF.

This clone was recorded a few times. The CDR3 spells CASSQGVVAGTEAFF. CDR3 in DNA: TGCGCCAGCAGCCAAGGCGTGGTGGCGGGGACTGAAGCTTTCTTT. The gene calls are TRBV4-3 and TRBJ1-1; D gene ambiguous. The CDR3 runs 15 residues. Trimming removed 1 base from V and 5 bases from J, with 14 bases in between. CDR1 is LGHNA and CDR2 is YSLEER in the germline V gene.

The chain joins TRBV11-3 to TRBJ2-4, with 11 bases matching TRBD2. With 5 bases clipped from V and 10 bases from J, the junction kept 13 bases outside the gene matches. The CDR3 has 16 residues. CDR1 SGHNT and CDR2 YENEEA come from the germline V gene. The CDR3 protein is CASSQSGLAGGGIQYF. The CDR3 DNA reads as TGTGCCAGCAGCCAGTCGGGCCTAGCGGGAGGTGGTATTCAGTACTTC.